This T cell receptor (beta chain) was recovered during a study of T-cell reconstitution after alpha-beta-depleted transplantation in children. The library targeted TCRbeta and was prepared with unique molecular identifiers. TCRdb re-analysed the PCR reads in MiXCR, keeping a single row per CDR3 protein. The sample records roughly 190,000 distinct CDR3 sequences, roughly 15% being singletons. The CDR3 sequence is 15 residues long. Germline CDR1 LGHDT, CDR2 YNNKEL (reference sequence). V gave up 8 bases and J gave up 8 bases; unmatched junction bases: 9. The origin of this receptor is a human donor who donated a stem cell graft to a child with acute lymphoblastic leukemia. V usage is TRBV3-1 and J usage is TRBJ2-1; 13 nucleotides align to TRBD2. The sequencing here drew on PBMCs from the stem cell graft donor, taken from the stem cell graft. In DNA form, the CDR3 reads TGTGCCAGCTGCGGGGGACTAGCGGGATTGCATGAGCAGTTCTTC. It specifies CASCGGLAGLHEQFF.